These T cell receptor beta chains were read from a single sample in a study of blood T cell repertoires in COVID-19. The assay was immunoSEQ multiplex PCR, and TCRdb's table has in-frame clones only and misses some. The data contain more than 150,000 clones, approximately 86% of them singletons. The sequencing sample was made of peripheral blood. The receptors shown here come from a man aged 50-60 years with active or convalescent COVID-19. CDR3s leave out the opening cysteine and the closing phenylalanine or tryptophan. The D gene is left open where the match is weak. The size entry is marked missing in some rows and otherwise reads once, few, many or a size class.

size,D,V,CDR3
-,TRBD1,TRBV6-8,ASSYSVRDRSAYEQY
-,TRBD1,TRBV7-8,ASSSQRDRPNEKLF
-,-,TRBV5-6,ASSFSANYGYT
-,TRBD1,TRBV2,ASSTWTGVEGPQH
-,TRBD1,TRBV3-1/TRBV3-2,ASSPGQGGTQY
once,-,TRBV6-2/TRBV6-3,ASSYKSGMNTEAF
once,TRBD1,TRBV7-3,ASSFAGTGGRNEQF
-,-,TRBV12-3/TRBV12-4,ASGLNQPQH
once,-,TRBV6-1,ASSDIIRANVLT
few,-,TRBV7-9,ASSLGSGVNQPQH
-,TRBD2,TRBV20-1,SASALAGLHEQF
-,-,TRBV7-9,ASSAQSGANEKLF
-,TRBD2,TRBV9,ASSVRGLAGNEQF
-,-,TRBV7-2,ASSLRSGHTQGGYT
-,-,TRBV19,ASSVGNYNEQF
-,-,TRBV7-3,ASSSGRGDTGELF
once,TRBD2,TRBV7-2,ASSALAGGWYQETQY
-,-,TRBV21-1,ASSKGSNNSPLH
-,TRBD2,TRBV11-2,ASSPNLAGDYEQY
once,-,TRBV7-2,ASSLVVGRGYNEQF
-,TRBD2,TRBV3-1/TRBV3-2,ASSHTGGTQY
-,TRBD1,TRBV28,ASSSGQGAGGYT
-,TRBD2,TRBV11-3,ASSITSERGYEQY
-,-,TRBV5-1,ASSFDRSYGYT
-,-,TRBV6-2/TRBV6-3,ASSYRQVTYGYT
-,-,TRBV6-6,ASSTIWPSSYEQY
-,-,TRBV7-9,ASSLGRPGGTEAF
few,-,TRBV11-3,ASSQFGGQPQH
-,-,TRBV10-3,AISDRGSQPQH
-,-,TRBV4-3,ASSQESFGGYGYT
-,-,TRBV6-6,ASYRDLGSYNEQF
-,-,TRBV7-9,ASSPRQSSGNTIY
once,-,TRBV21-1,ASSKKSITGGNNEQF
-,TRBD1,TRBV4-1,ASSQGPPGTGPGELF
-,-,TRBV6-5,ASTTVYGTDTQY
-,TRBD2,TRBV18,ASSPGTSGRIGTGELF
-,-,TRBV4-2,ASSPLNSPLH
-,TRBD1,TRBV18,ASSMTGVMTDTQY
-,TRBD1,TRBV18,ASSQDRGHEKLF
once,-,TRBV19,ATKVFQGSSGYEQY
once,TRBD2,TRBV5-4,ASSLRLAGTSTDTQY
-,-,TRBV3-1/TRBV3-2,ASSQVGSRAGTQY
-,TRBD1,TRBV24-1,ATRQGIRMNTEAF